The T cell receptor (beta chain) under discussion was sequenced for a study of early T cells in non-severe SARS-CoV-2 infection. The overall study: The input, bulk RNA from unsorted whole blood, was sequenced, and chains were unpaired.

Germline V gene data show CDR1 as ENHRY and CDR2 as SYGVKD. Trimming cost V 8 bases and J 3 bases, with 11 bases left between them. CDR3 length equals 12 residues. This clonotype occurred a few times. Its antigen is not known. Tagging with unique molecular identifiers was applied to individual cDNA molecules. Via MiXCR, TCRdb re-called the 5' RACE reads, giving one row per CDR3 protein. The sample holds about 56,000 distinct CDR3 sequences; approximately 15% are singletons and the top ten take about 4%. Study-level points and caveats: Database matching using VDJdb favored anti-spike CD8 responses, with private and CD4 specificities left missing.

The origin of this receptor is an adult who was a healthcare worker with PCR-confirmed SARS-CoV-2 infection or an uninfected control (not recorded which). This sequence joins TRBV10-3 and TRBJ2-7; D is unresolved. Sample: whole blood, taken at baseline. The CDR3 protein is CAIGPLYYEQYF. In DNA form, the CDR3 reads TGTGCCATCGGGCCCCTATACTACGAGCAGTACTTC.